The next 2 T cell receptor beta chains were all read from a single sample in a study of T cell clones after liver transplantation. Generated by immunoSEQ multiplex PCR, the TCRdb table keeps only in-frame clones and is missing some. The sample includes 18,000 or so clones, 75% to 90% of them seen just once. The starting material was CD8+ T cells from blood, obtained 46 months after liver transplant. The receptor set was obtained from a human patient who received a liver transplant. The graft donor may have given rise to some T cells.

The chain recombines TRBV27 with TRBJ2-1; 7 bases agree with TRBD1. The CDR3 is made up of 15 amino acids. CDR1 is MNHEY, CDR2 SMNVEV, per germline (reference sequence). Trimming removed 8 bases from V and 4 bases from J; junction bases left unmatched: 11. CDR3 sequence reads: CASGQTGRAYNEQFF. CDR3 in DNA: TGTGCCAGCGGGCAGACAGGGAGAGCTTACAATGAGCAGTTCTTC.

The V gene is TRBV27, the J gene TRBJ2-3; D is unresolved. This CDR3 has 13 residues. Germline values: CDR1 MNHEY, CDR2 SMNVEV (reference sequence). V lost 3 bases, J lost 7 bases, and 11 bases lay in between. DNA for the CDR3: TGTGCCAGCAGTTTGTTAACCCCAAATACGCAGTATTTT. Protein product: CASSLLTPNTQYF.